The 31 T cell receptor beta chains below all came from one sample that was sequenced in a study of T cell repertoires in cytomegalovirus infection. TCRdb reanalysed the reads using MiXCR and keeps one entry per CDR3 protein. The table shows around 750,000 distinct CDR3 sequences, with approximately 30% occurring only once. These receptors have no identified antigens. Source: cultured CD8+ T cells from PBMCs, taken from culture after CMV antigen stimulation. The origin of the receptors is a human donor in good health (CMV status not recorded). Some clones in this sample may be carry-over from other donors' samples.

This clonotype appeared a few times. The chain combines TRBV6-6 with TRBJ1-2; 11 bases line up with TRBD1. The V segment lost 1 base and the J segment 2 bases; nucleotides outside the gene matches: 3. The germline gives CDR1 MNHNY, CDR2 SVGAGI (reference sequence). This CDR3 spans 16 amino acids. CDR3 loop: CASSYWDRGGNYGYTF. For the CDR3, the DNA is TGTGCCAGCAGTTACTGGGACAGGGGGGGGAACTATGGCTACACCTTC.

This chain uses TRBV5-4 with TRBJ1-1; 9 nucleotides agree with TRBD1. Trimming took 4 bases from V and 6 from J; bases not matched to a gene: 13. There are 16 residues in the CDR3. CDR1 is SGHNT, CDR2 YYREEE, per germline (reference sequence). For the CDR3, the DNA is TGTGCCAGCAGCGAGGATTTACAGGGGGCGATTTCTGAAGCTTTCTTT. This codes for CASSEDLQGAISEAFF.

CDR3 loop: CASSQEEVPKSTDTQYF. In nucleotides, the CDR3 is TGTGCCAGCAGCCAAGAGGAGGTTCCCAAATCCACAGATACGCAGTATTTT. V is TRBV3-1 and J is TRBJ2-3; weak D call: TRBD2 (5 bases). CDR1 LGHDT and CDR2 YNNKEL come from the germline V gene (reference sequence). V gave up 0 bases and J gave up 2 bases, with 15 bases separating them. The CDR3 totals 17 residues.

This clonotype has more than one count but fewer than ten. The rearrangement uses TRBV5-5 and TRBJ2-3; 9 bases agree with TRBD2. CDR3 size: 16 residues. Losses at the gene ends were 4 bases for V and 4 bases for J; bases not matched to a gene: 10. Germline lookup yields CDR1 SGHKS and CDR2 YYEKEE (reference sequence). The CDR3 loop is CASSPERGALADTQYF. The CDR3 DNA follows: TGTGCCAGCAGCCCGGAGCGGGGGGCCCTCGCAGATACGCAGTATTTT.

The gene calls are TRBV24-1 and TRBJ2-1, with D unresolved. Germline-derived CDR1 and CDR2 are KGHDR and SFDVKD. The length of the CDR3 is 14 residues. The V and J ends lost 0 bases and 6 bases respectively, with 8 bases between them. The CDR3 nucleotides are TGTGCCACCAGTGATTTGAAGCGCTCCAATGAGCAGTTCTTC. Protein sequence: CATSDLKRSNEQFF.

This clonotype was recorded at least ten times. The chain uses TRBV7-2 and TRBJ2-7; 11 bases agree with TRBD2. The CDR3 loop spans 18 amino acids. V gave up 1 base and J gave up 0 bases; unmatched junction bases: 8. Looked up from germline, CDR1 is SGHTA and CDR2 is FQGNSA. Here the CDR3 reads CASSLVRLAGNPSYEQYV. CDR3 sequence (DNA): TGTGCCAGCAGCTTAGTCCGACTAGCGGGGAATCCCTCCTACGAGCAGTACGTC.

A few counts support this clonotype. This chain connects TRBV10-3 to TRBJ2-1; D is unresolved. This CDR3 comprises 13 residues. Per the germline V gene, CDR1 is ENHRY and CDR2 is SYGVKD. V dropped 0 bases and J dropped 7 bases, with 7 bases sitting between them. In DNA form, the CDR3 reads TGTGCCATCAGTGAGTCGAATGGGAATGAGCAGTTCTTC. This encodes CAISESNGNEQFF.

This clonotype showed up just a few times. This sequence joins TRBV28 and TRBJ2-7; 7 bases fit TRBD1. The V and J ends lost 3 bases and 3 bases, in that order; junction bases with no gene match: 8. The CDR3 runs to 15 residues. Germline V gene data show CDR1 as MDHEN and CDR2 as SYDVKM. CDR3 DNA sequence: TGTGCCAGCAGTTTCAAAGGGGGCGCTGACTACGAGCAGTACGTC. Its translation: CASSFKGGADYEQYV.

This clonotype appeared a single time. The chain links TRBV29-1 to TRBJ2-5; perhaps TRBD1 as D (6 bases). V lost 5 bases to trimming and J lost 3 bases, with 13 bases between them. Germline V gene lookup returns CDR1 SQVTM and CDR2 ANQGSEA. This CDR3 is built from 13 residues. The CDR3 nucleotides read TGCAGCGTTCCCCGAGGACAGAAAGAGACCCAGTACTTC. The encoded protein is CSVPRGQKETQYF.

This clonotype was counted at least ten times. The genes are TRBV7-8 and TRBJ1-1, with D possibly TRBD1 on 6 matching bases. This CDR3 spans 15 amino acids. Germline values: CDR1 SGHVS, CDR2 FQNEAQ. V was cut by 1 base and J by 1 base, with 10 bases left in between. The CDR3 DNA reads TGTGCCAGCAGCTTAGGAGGGGGGGCGAACACTGAAGCTTTCTTT. Residues: CASSLGGGANTEAFF. The full variable domain, rest sourced from reference TRBV7-8 and TRBJ1-1, is GAGVSQSPRYKVAKRGQDVALRCDPISGHVSLFWYQQALGQGPEFLTYFQNEAQLDKSGLPSDRFFAERPEGSVSTLKIQRTQQEDSAVYLCASSLGGGANTEAFFGQGTRLTVV.

V and J are TRBV7-9 and TRBJ1-1; 7 bases line up with TRBD1. Germline values: CDR1 SEHNR, CDR2 FQNEAQ (reference sequence). V gave up 5 bases and J gave up 4 bases; unmatched junction bases: 7. The length of the CDR3 is 14 residues. The CDR3 is CASSLNDRATEAFF. CDR3 DNA: TGTGCCAGCAGCCTAAATGACAGGGCCACTGAAGCTTTCTTT.

This clonotype appeared a few times. The chain uses TRBV3-1 and TRBJ1-2; TRBD1 is a possible D gene (6 bases). The length of the CDR3 is 15 residues. Germline CDR1 reads LGHDT; CDR2 reads YNNKEL (reference sequence). Between the trimmed V and J ends, which lost 4 bases and 1 base, there was a span of 13 bases. The CDR3 DNA reads as TGTGCCAGCAGCCTCCCGGACAGCAATAACTATGGCTACACCTTC. Encoded protein: CASSLPDSNNYGYTF.

This clonotype was counted ten times or more. The V gene is TRBV7-2, the J gene TRBJ2-7; D is unclear. Germline CDR1 SGHTA, CDR2 FQGNSA. V lost 1 base and J 4 bases, leaving 14 bases between the germline ends. This CDR3 is 15 amino acids long. In nucleotides, the CDR3 is TGTGCCAGCAGCTTAGACACCCTTGAGGCTTACGAGCAGTACTTC. Translation: CASSLDTLEAYEQYF.

This clonotype appeared a few times. The rearrangement joins TRBV5-8 to TRBJ1-1, with 7 bases identical to TRBD1. This CDR3 region has 15 residues. Germline V CDR1 and CDR2: SGHTS, YDEGEE. J gave up 4 bases and V 4 bases, and 10 bases lay outside the gene matches. The CDR3 sequence: CASSQRQGVSTEAFF. The CDR3 coding sequence is TGTGCCAGCAGCCAACGACAGGGCGTTAGCACTGAAGCTTTCTTT.

Concerning this clonotype itself: At one of its ends the junction is not consistent with the germline gene, which may arise from a read error. The chain links TRBV27 to TRBJ2-1, with 9 bases fitting TRBD1. The CDR3 consists of 16 residues. The germline gives CDR1 MNHEY, CDR2 SMNVEV (reference sequence). This CDR3 reads CASSLSETGGHNKQFF. The CDR3 nucleotides are TGTGCCAGCAGTTTATCGGAAACAGGGGGCCACAATAAGCAGTTCTTC.

This clonotype was seen repeatedly, ten times or more. The J gene is TRBJ2-1, the V gene TRBV7-8; 8 positions match TRBD2. Looked up from germline, CDR1 is SGHVS and CDR2 is FQNEAQ. Losses at the gene ends were 5 bases for V and 5 bases for J; bases not matched to a gene: 8. This CDR3 spans 15 amino acids. The DNA of the CDR3 is TGTGCCAGCAGCATCAGCGGGAGAAGGGACAATGAGCAGTTCTTC. Its protein is CASSISGRRDNEQFF.

This clonotype has more than one count but fewer than ten. This chain joins TRBV18 and TRBJ2-7; D possibly matches TRBD1 or TRBD2 (5 bases each). Germline V CDR1 and CDR2: KGHSH, LQKENI. The CDR3 loop spans 16 amino acids. Trimming stripped 2 bases from V and 4 bases from J, with 18 bases between. CDR3 region: CASSPGPGTPIYEQYF. The CDR3 DNA is TGTGCCAGCTCACCAGGGCCAGGGACCCCCATTTACGAGCAGTACTTC.

This clonotype was detected once. The genes are TRBV29-1 and TRBJ2-5; TRBD1 agrees at 8 bases. V trimming: 4 bases; J trimming: 4 bases; junction bases outside the gene matches: 5. The CDR3 totals 13 residues. CDR1 is SQVTM and CDR2 is ANQGSEA in the germline V gene. CDR3 bases: TGCAGCGTTGTGACAGGGGTGCGAGAGACCCAGTACTTC. Translated: CSVVTGVRETQYF.

This clonotype turned up a few times. V and J are TRBV6-1 and TRBJ1-1; D gene unclear. Germline lookup yields CDR1 MNHNS and CDR2 SASEGT. The length of the CDR3 is 15 residues. Trimming removed 5 bases at V and 1 base at J, with 14 bases between. The CDR3 loop is CASSPLWTENTEAFF. CDR3 in DNA: TGTGCCAGCAGTCCTTTATGGACGGAGAACACTGAAGCTTTCTTT.

This clonotype appeared a few times. The J gene is TRBJ1-2, the V gene TRBV4-3, with a tentative D call TRBD1 (5 bases). The germline V gene encodes CDR1 LGHNA and CDR2 YSLEER. Trimming took 1 base from V and 1 from J, leaving 16 bases between them. This CDR3 contains 17 residues. CDR3 sequence: CASSQATFGQYNYGYTF. DNA of the CDR3: TGCGCCAGCAGCCAAGCCACCTTCGGACAATATAACTATGGCTACACCTTC.

This clonotype was found a few times. V is TRBV7-6 and J is TRBJ2-5, with D possibly being TRBD1 (6 bases). The germline V gene encodes CDR1 SGHVS and CDR2 FNYEAQ. The ends were cut back, 3 bases at V and 1 base at J, with 12 bases in the middle. The CDR3 extends over 15 amino acids. In DNA, the CDR3 is TGTGCCAGCAGCTTGACAGGAGCCTTCCAAGAGACCCAGTACTTC. Translating gives CASSLTGAFQETQYF. Using reference TRBV7-6 and TRBJ2-5 for the parts outside the CDR3, the full variable domain is GAGVSQSPRYKVTKRGQDVALRCDPISGHVSLYWYRQALGQGPEFLTYFNYEAQQDKSGLPNDRFSAERPEGSISTLTIQRTEQRDSAMYRCASSLTGAFQETQYFGPGTRLLVL.

In this sample, this clonotype turned up a few times. The chain links TRBV5-8 to TRBJ2-7; tentative D call: TRBD2 (7 bases). The CDR3 contains 15 residues. Trimming cost V 4 bases and J 2 bases, with 16 bases left between them. The germline CDR1 and CDR2 sequences are SGHTS and YDEGEE. The CDR3 here is CASSPRGANPYEQYF. In DNA, the CDR3 is TGTGCCAGCAGCCCCCGGGGGGCCAACCCCTACGAGCAGTACTTC.

This clonotype has ten or more counts. At one end, the junction sequence differs from germline, possibly due to a read error. This sequence joins TRBV7-7 and TRBJ2-2; TRBD1 matches at 8 bases. CDR1 and CDR2 (germline): SSHAT, FNYEAQ (reference sequence). The CDR3 extends over 17 amino acids. CDR3 sequence reads: CASSLEGRGQATGELFF. In nucleotides, the CDR3 is TGTGCTAGCAGCTTAGAGGGCAGGGGGCAAGCGACCGGGGAGCTGTTTTTT.

V gene TRBV6-5 combines with J gene TRBJ1-1; TRBD1 aligns across 12 bases. V lost 6 bases, J lost 6 bases, and 11 bases stayed unmatched. The CDR3 totals 16 residues. Germline V gene sequence: CDR1 MNHEY, CDR2 SVGAGI. The CDR3 DNA follows: TGTGCCAGCAGGTCCGGGACAGGGGGCCCTGGGGCTGAAGCTTTCTTT. Translation gives CASRSGTGGPGAEAFF.

This clonotype was detected only a few times. The rearrangement joins TRBV6-6 to TRBJ2-3, with TRBD2 identical over 9 bases. Germline loops: CDR1 MNHNY, CDR2 SVGAGI (reference sequence). The CDR3 is 14 residues long. Trimming removed 2 bases from V and 6 bases from J; junction bases left unmatched: 3. CDR3 in amino acids: CASSYKAGGDTQYF. CDR3 DNA: TGTGCCAGCAGTTACAAAGCGGGGGGTGATACGCAGTATTTT.

About this clonotype itself: At one end, the junction sequence differs from germline, possibly due to a read error. The V and J genes are TRBV6-6 and TRBJ1-3; 7 positions agree with TRBD1. Per germline, CDR1 MNHNY and CDR2 SVGAGI (reference sequence). This CDR3 has 17 residues. The CDR3 sequence: CASSYSGQEEYGNSIYF. The CDR3 coding sequence is TGTGCCAGCAGTTACTCCGGACAGGAGGAGTATGGAAACAGCATATATTTT.

The rearrangement uses TRBV29-1 and TRBJ2-7, with 9 bases aligning to TRBD2. There are 16 residues in the CDR3. The germline V gene encodes CDR1 SQVTM and CDR2 ANQGSEA. J was trimmed by 3 bases and V by 6 bases; bases with no gene match: 15. Here the CDR3 DNA reads TGCAGCGTAAATCCTCTAGCGGGGAGATACTTCTACGAGCAGTACGTC. Translating it yields CSVNPLAGRYFYEQYV.

This clonotype turned up a few times. Here the CDR3 reads CASNKLRGRTEAFF. DNA of the CDR3: TGTGCCAGCAACAAACTCAGGGGGCGAACTGAAGCTTTCTTT. The chain joins TRBV7-8 to TRBJ1-1, with TRBD1 matching over 8 bases. The length of the CDR3 is 14 residues. V shed 7 bases, J shed 5 bases, and the junction held 9 bases outside the gene matches. The germline CDR1 and CDR2 sequences are SGHVS and FQNEAQ.

This clonotype occurred a few times. This sequence joins TRBV6-2 or TRBV6-3 and TRBJ2-7; 7 nucleotides align to TRBD1. After removal of 5 bases from V and 5 bases from J, the junction contained 3 bases not matched to a gene. The germline CDR1 and CDR2 sequences are MNHEY and SVGEGT. The CDR3 sequence is 12 residues long. The CDR3 is CASSTGVDEQYV. CDR3 DNA sequence: TGTGCCAGCAGTACAGGGGTGGACGAGCAGTACGTC.

V usage is TRBV12-5 and J usage is TRBJ1-2; perhaps TRBD1 as D (5 bases). Trimming removed 1 base at V and 4 bases at J, with 13 bases between. Germline CDR1 is LGHNT and CDR2 is FRNRAP. This CDR3 is 15 amino acids long. In DNA, the CDR3 is TGTGCTAGTGGTTTGGAGGCAGGACATATCTATGGCTACACCTTC. It encodes CASGLEAGHIYGYTF.

This clonotype has only one observation. Since the CDR3 does not end with the conserved phenylalanine or tryptophan, this likely comes from a read error. V and J are TRBV4-3 and TRBJ2-5, with 9 bases aligning to TRBD1. This CDR3 spans 15 amino acids. Germline CDR1 is LGHNA and CDR2 is YSLEER. V was pared by 4 bases and J by 5 bases, with 8 bases of the junction left unmatched. CDR3 nucleotides: TGCGCCAGCAGCCGGGGGACAGGGTCGAAGGAGACCCAGTACTCC. It codes for CASSRGTGSKETQYS.